The T cell receptor beta chain under discussion was sequenced for a study of T-cell memory formation after mild COVID-19. About the research overall: TCR clustering was largely donor specific.

The length of the CDR3 is 15 residues. V was clipped by 5 bases and J by 3 bases; unmatched bases: 9. Germline loops: CDR1 LNHDA, CDR2 SQIVND (reference sequence). Regarding the study as a whole: Some clones that responded turned up in pre-infection memory, which suggests that cross-reactive memory joined in.

The authors produced TCR alpha and TCR beta cDNA libraries with sample barcodes and UMIs by 5'RACE using constant-segment primers. TCRdb passed the 5' RACE reads through MiXCR, listing each CDR3 protein once. The sample carries under 550,000 distinct CDR3 sequences, about 18% recorded once. A remark on this clonotype: The antigen is undetermined.

The source material was PBMCs or a T cell subset sorted from them (not recorded which). This clonotype originated in an adult woman who had mild COVID-19 (a few samples of this study predate the infection). Cell type and time point are not known. The chain is built from TRBV19 and TRBJ1-1; 7 bases fit TRBD1. For the CDR3, the DNA is TGTGCCAGTAGTCTGACAGGGAAAGCGTACACTGAAGCTTTCTTT. This encodes CASSLTGKAYTEAFF.